This TCR beta chain was found in a study of T cells in Graves' hyperthyroidism and ophthalmopathy. About the study: The blood sample was taken at first diagnosis, before treatment began.

In this sample, this clonotype turned up once. Duration under 3 months, a NOSPECS grade of at least 4, and a Clinical Activity Score of at least 3 characterized the ophthalmopathy patients. Exclusion of patients followed from uncontrolled infection, other autoimmune disease, pregnancy or lactation. PBMCs were derived from more than 8 ml fresh peripheral blood. The germline V gene encodes CDR1 MNHEY and CDR2 SMNVEV (reference sequence). The CDR3 is made up of 14 amino acids. Deletions cut 4 bases from V and 2 bases from J, with 12 bases between. Using RNA transcripts as the source, TCR beta CDR3 regions were amplified. The study used the HTBI primer set for a first-round RT-PCR of the TCR CDR3. MiXCR was run by TCRdb on the multiplex PCR reads, yielding one entry per CDR3 protein. The top ten clones hold about 13% of a sample with approximately 430,000 distinct CDR3 sequences, roughly 15% of them seen once.

Sequenced: blood. The clonotype comes from a man between 18 and 35 years old with Graves' ophthalmopathy. The chain links TRBV27 to TRBJ2-7; perhaps TRBD1 as D (6 bases). The CDR3 sequence: CASSSYRDTYEQYF. The CDR3 nucleotides read TGTGCCAGCAGTTCATACCGGGACACCTACGAGCAGTACTTC.